These 19 T cell receptor beta chains came from one sample sequenced in a study of CD8+ T cells in alopecia areata. Reverse transcription of extracted RNA yielded cDNA, which provided the sequencing template. The assay was immunoSEQ multiplex PCR, and TCRdb's table has in-frame clones only and misses some. The sample yields 200,000 to 250,000 clones, about three fifths seen once. Stated treatment: oral pan-JAK inhibitor, 5-10 mg twice daily. Material: CD4+ T cells sorted from blood, obtained at week 4, from a patient treated with tofacitinib. These receptors were collected from a human donor with alopecia areata.

The V call is TRBV7-2, the J call TRBJ1-5; 7 positions match TRBD1. Germline lookup yields CDR1 SGHTA and CDR2 FQGNSA. This CDR3 has 15 residues. The V gene end was trimmed by 8 bases and the J gene end by 5 bases; junction bases not matched to a gene: 12. The CDR3, as DNA: TGTGCCAGCGCCAGGGGGGACAGTCGGGATCAGCCCCAGCATTTT. This codes for CASARGDSRDQPQHF.

This clone was detected once. This rearrangement joins TRBV10-3 to TRBJ2-5, with 8 bases aligning to TRBD2. CDR3 size: 15 residues. Germline assignment: CDR1 ENHRY and CDR2 SYGVKD. With 6 bases clipped from V and 1 base from J, the junction kept 7 bases outside the gene matches. The CDR3 protein is CAISGSGDIQETQYF. The CDR3 DNA reads as TGTGCCATCAGCGGTAGCGGGGACATCCAAGAGACCCAGTACTTC.

The chain joins TRBV30 to TRBJ2-6, with TRBD2 identical over 8 bases. V trimming: 5 bases; J trimming: 0 bases; junction bases outside the gene matches: 3. There are 15 residues in the CDR3. Germline assignment: CDR1 GTSNPN and CDR2 SVGIG (reference sequence). The DNA of the CDR3 is TGTGCCTGGTGTCGGGGGGGCTCTGGGGCCAACGTCCTGACTTTC. Residues: CAWCRGGSGANVLTF.

This chain uses TRBV20-1 with TRBJ2-5; D gene ambiguous. The CDR3 is 11 amino acids. In germline, CDR1 is DFQATT, CDR2 SNEGSKA (reference sequence). Trimming took 7 bases from V and 0 from J, leaving 6 bases between them. CDR3 in DNA: TGCAGTGTGTTCCACCAAGAGACCCAGTACTTC. Protein: CSVFHQETQYF.

This chain uses TRBV30 with TRBJ1-3; D might be TRBD1 (5 bases). V shed 4 bases and J shed 0 bases, with 10 bases lying between them. Germline values: CDR1 GTSNPN, CDR2 SVGIG (reference sequence). The CDR3 runs to 14 residues. The CDR3 region has the DNA TGTGCCTGGACGACAGTAAACTCTGGAAACACCATATATTTT. It is translated as CAWTTVNSGNTIYF.

The chain has TRBV2 and TRBJ2-1; 7 bases are a match to TRBD2. The CDR3 is made up of 12 amino acids. The V segment lost 6 bases and the J segment 9 bases; nucleotides outside the gene matches: 5. Germline V gives CDR1 SNHLY, CDR2 FYNNEI. CDR3 residues: CASRGLVSEQFF. DNA of the CDR3: TGTGCCAGCAGAGGACTAGTTAGTGAGCAGTTCTTC.

Comments on this clone: The sample holds other DNA sequences that translate to the same CDR3. CDR3 region: CSVGGSGELFF. As DNA, the CDR3 is TGCAGCGTTGGAGGGTCCGGGGAGCTGTTTTTT. The chain is built from TRBV29-1 and TRBJ2-2; maybe TRBD2 (5 bases). Germline CDR1 SQVTM, CDR2 ANQGSEA. The V end lost 4 bases, the J end lost 6 bases, and 6 bases lay between the germline ends. The CDR3 extends over 11 amino acids.

This clone has only a few counts. The J gene is TRBJ1-3, the V gene TRBV23-1, with D possibly being TRBD1 (6 bases). TRBV23-1 belongs to the ORF category, with a function that is uncertain. CDR3 length equals 18 residues. Between the trimmed V and J ends, which lost 2 bases and 0 bases, there was a span of 17 bases. CDR3 amino acids: CASSQGGAGVLSGNTIYF. As DNA, the CDR3 is TGCGCCAGCAGTCAAGGGGGGGCAGGGGTCCTCTCTGGAAACACCATATATTTT.

This clone was found a few times. This rearrangement joins TRBV25-1 to TRBJ1-2, with TRBD1 matching 8 bases. The CDR3 consists of 13 residues. V trimming: 6 bases; J trimming: 6 bases; junction bases outside the gene matches: 6. Germline V gives CDR1 MGHDK, CDR2 SYGVNS. In DNA form, the CDR3 reads TGTGCCAGCAGGGACAGGGTCTGGGATGGCTACACCTTC. Residues: CASRDRVWDGYTF.

The chain employs TRBV30 and TRBJ2-2; D gene unclear. The CDR3 consists of 13 residues. The V gene's germline CDR1 is GTSNPN and CDR2 SVGIG (reference sequence). Trimming removed 0 bases from V and 7 bases from J, with 9 bases in between. The CDR3 spells CAWSVGGDGELFF. In nucleotides, the CDR3 is TGTGCCTGGAGTGTAGGTGGGGACGGGGAGCTGTTTTTT.

This chain connects TRBV5-4 to TRBJ1-5; the D is unclear. CDR3 length: 14 amino acids. The V gene's germline CDR1 is SGHNT and CDR2 YYREEE (reference sequence). V dropped 2 bases and J dropped 1 base, with 7 bases sitting between them. In DNA form, the CDR3 reads TGTGCCAGCAGCTTAATGGGGAGCAATCAGCCCCAGCATTTT. Its translation is CASSLMGSNQPQHF. The variable domain in full, with the rest retrieved from reference TRBV5-4 and TRBJ1-5, is ETGVTQSPTHLIKTRGQQVTLRCSSQSGHNTVSWYQQALGQGPQFIFQYYREEENGRGNFPPRFSGLQFPNYSSELNVNALELDDSALYLCASSLMGSNQPQHFGDGTRLSIL.

Only a few counts were recorded for this clone. The gene calls are TRBV7-2 and TRBJ2-3; D tentatively reads TRBD1 or TRBD2 (5 bases each). In germline, CDR1 is SGHTA, CDR2 FQGNSA. V was clipped by 2 bases and J by 5 bases, with 14 bases between them. The CDR3 extends over 15 amino acids. The CDR3 coding sequence is TGTGCCAGCAGCTTAAGTCAGGGAGTTATAGATACGCAGTATTTT. It encodes CASSLSQGVIDTQYF. The full variable domain, with the rest looked up from reference TRBV7-2 and TRBJ2-3, is GAGVSQSPSNKVTEKGKDVELRCDPISGHTALYWYRQSLGQGLEFLIYFQGNSAPDKSGLPSDRFSAERTGGSVSTLTIQRTQQEDSAVYLCASSLSQGVIDTQYFGPGTRLTVL.

The chain joins TRBV29-1 to TRBJ1-1, with D perhaps TRBD1 (5 bases). With 7 bases removed from V and 3 bases from J, the gap between germline ends came to 15 bases. The germline CDR1 and CDR2 sequences are SQVTM and ANQGSEA. This CDR3 has 13 amino acids. For the CDR3, the DNA is TGCAGCGCCGGGGTCCTCAGGGACACTGAAGCTTTCTTT. It yields the protein CSAGVLRDTEAFF.

The count of this clone is one. CDR3 amino acids: CASSSRQGQYNEQFF. DNA for the CDR3: TGTGCCAGCTCATCTCGACAGGGGCAGTATAATGAGCAGTTCTTC. The J gene is TRBJ2-1, the V gene TRBV18; 8 bases map to TRBD1. V shed 5 bases and J 7 bases; nucleotides not matched to a gene: 10. The CDR3 extends over 15 amino acids. Germline CDR1 KGHSH, CDR2 LQKENI.

This clone was found a few times. The chain links TRBV4-2 to TRBJ2-3; D possibly corresponds to TRBD1 (7 bases). The V gene's germline CDR1 is LGHNA and CDR2 YNFKEQ. This CDR3 comprises 21 residues. V was cut by 4 bases and J by 1 base, with 30 bases left in between. DNA of the CDR3: TGTGCCAGCAGCCTGTCAACAGGGGAAGTTGAGAGCGGGCCGCGCACAGATACGCAGTATTTT. The encoded protein is CASSLSTGEVESGPRTDTQYF.

The genes are TRBV30 and TRBJ2-1; D uncertain. The CDR3 covers 12 residues. V was cut by 3 bases and J by 10 bases, with 13 bases left in between. Per germline, CDR1 GTSNPN and CDR2 SVGIG (reference sequence). CDR3 sequence (DNA): TGTGCCTGGAGGGAGTTTTCGAGGGAGCAGTTCTTC. It encodes CAWREFSREQFF.

The rearrangement links TRBV4-1 to TRBJ2-1; 9 bases align to TRBD2. Looked up from germline, CDR1 is MGHRA and CDR2 is YSYEKL. V trimming: 1 base; J trimming: 6 bases; junction bases outside the gene matches: 4. The CDR3 extends over 15 amino acids. CDR3 sequence (DNA): TGCGCCAGCAGCCAAGGGAGCGGGGGGCGCAATGAGCAGTTCTTC. This gives the protein CASSQGSGGRNEQFF.

The chain carries TRBV13 and TRBJ1-1, with 10 bases that match TRBD1. This CDR3 has 16 residues. Germline V lookup: CDR1 PRHDT, CDR2 FYEKMQ (reference sequence). V shed 5 bases and J 7 bases; nucleotides not matched to a gene: 13. Here the CDR3 DNA reads TGTGCCAGCAGCAAGGACCCGACAGGGGGCAAGGGTGAAGCTTTCTTT. This gives the protein CASSKDPTGGKGEAFF.

The chain links TRBV4-1 to TRBJ2-1, with no clear D. The V gene's germline CDR1 is MGHRA and CDR2 YSYEKL. This CDR3 comprises 13 residues. Trimming removed 4 bases from V and 10 bases from J, with 14 bases in between. The CDR3 protein is CASSLVTVDEQFF. The CDR3 DNA is TGCGCCAGCAGCCTAGTCACAGTGGACGAGCAGTTCTTC.